This TCR beta chain appears in the sequencing data of a study of CD8 T cells in ankylosing spondylitis (TCRdb year 2017). The study in broad terms: To find TCR variants linked to disease, the study profiled T cell receptor beta repertoires in ankylosing spondylitis patients and healthy donors. The whole study cohort included 90 to 120 healthy donors and about two dozen ankylosing spondylitis patients. Peripheral blood was sampled, and synovial fluid was also collected from ankylosing spondylitis patients.

On this clonotype itself: What this receptor recognizes is not known. There are no base qualities to consult, and no much larger clone falls within one base.

Ends trimmed: V by 0 bases, J by 2 bases; bases unmatched to a gene: 2. CDR1 MNHEY and CDR2 SVGAGI are derived from the germline V gene. Spanning cysteine to phenylalanine, the CDR3 consists of 15 amino acids. Just CDR3 DNA is preserved here, 45 bases in frame from base 1. TCRdb shows the sequencer as Illumina HiSeq 2500. Quantitative 5'-RACE with molecular barcodes was the method used to prepare the TCR beta libraries. In the original analysis: A new computational method, built on a probabilistic model of VDJ rearrangement, was used to identify disease-linked TCR variants. TCRdb's own reprocessing of the public reads used fastp at Q25 and MiXCR and kept productive beta chains. Each CDR3 protein appears once, grouped with its most common genes and DNA. Clone size and V and J calls follow TCRdb, not the original study. This sample is represented by 250,000 to 350,000 distinct CDR3 sequences; 20% to 25% of them were singletons. Jointly, the top ten make up roughly 4% of the sample.

The research as a whole found: Some TCR beta motif variants had previously been reported in synovial fluid and blood of reactive arthritis patients, which suggested common disease-initiation mechanisms. Significant enrichment of the disease-linked clones was reported in matched synovial fluid samples from ankylosing spondylitis patients. Blood from ankylosing spondylitis patients appeared to be characterized by a TCR beta motif made up of fewer than ten highly homologous amino acid variants. In peripheral blood, the disease-linked clones were found at relatively low frequencies and had a CD8+ phenotype.

The chain employs TRBV6-5 and TRBJ2-7, with 9 bases matching TRBD2. The origin of this receptor is a female donor with ankylosing spondylitis or in good health (not recorded which). The sample consisted of blood, either unsorted or a sorted T cell fraction (not recorded which). The CDR3 region has the sequence CASSYSAGGPYEQYF. The DNA reads TGTGCCAGCAGTTACTCAGCGGGAGGTCCCTACGAGCAGTACTTC.